This T cell receptor (beta chain) was captured in a study of early stage breast cancer tumors (dated 2017 in TCRdb). As for the study more broadly: Of the roughly 15 invasive breast tumors, around twelve were found to be estrogen receptor-positive, progesterone receptor-positive and HER2-negative. About 70% of the 12 ER+/PR+/HER2- tumors were invasive ductal carcinomas, while the other four were invasive lobular carcinomas. The average read coverage per sample was about 10-fold. The samples as a whole yielded a few million detected templates, corresponding to around 1,100,000 unique clonotypes.

The CDR3, cysteine through phenylalanine, is 12 amino acids long. The entry retains the CDR3 DNA only, 36 bases that are in frame from base 1. Based on the germline V gene (reference sequence), the CDR1 and CDR2 sequences are LNHDA and SQIVND. V drops 5 bases and J drops 3 bases, leaving 8 bases in between. Two independent genomic DNA replicates were amplified for each sample, with around 0.5 ug used for blood and approximately 1.5 ug for tumor or normal breast. Following the manufacturer's instructions, the ImmunoSeq Intro kit was used to carry out TCRB sequencing on genomic DNA. The multiplex PCR ran for 25 to 40 cycles using proprietary primers and spike-in control sequences for absolute quantification. Single-end 150-bp reads were used to sequence an 87-bp fragment spanning the CDR3 and the flanking V and J genes. Seven samples, with two replicates for each sample, were multiplexed per lane of an Illumina MiSeq using version 3.0 chemistry. Under the source paper's analysis protocol: The vendor's proprietary pipeline processed the raw data and merged both replicates into a single result for each sample. Clonotypes were defined as productive rearrangements sharing the V-gene family, CDR3 amino acid sequence and J-gene segment. Clonality was calculated as 1 minus the normalized Shannon entropy (Pielou evenness) of TCRB abundances. T cell density was estimated by dividing total templates by the number of input cells inferred from the DNA input amount. Total repertoire diversity and clonality were estimated with Recon using default parameters. A clonotype was considered tumor-enriched if its abundance in tumor exceeded 0.1% and was at least 32-fold higher than its abundance in normal breast. Entries here come from immuneACCESS through TCRdb and include only in-frame sequences with V and J called. Some clones fail to appear in such tables; in the studies checked, an unresolved V gene covers under half of the shortfall, and the cause of the remainder is unknown. V and J calls and clone size are copied from that table; D and trimming were computed from the DNA. Recorded for this sample are over 25,000 clones; more than 80% of them occurred a single time. The ten largest account for roughly 12% of the sample.

Beyond this particular receptor, the publication reports: Repertoires from blood resembled normal breast more closely than tumor, and using blood as a reference for each tissue separated tumor from normal in 14 of 16 patients. Enriched TCRB sequences shared across patients were found to be mostly commonly generated sequences that were unlikely to play an important role in the tumor microenvironment. Sequencing bulk genomic DNA from unsorted cells could not capture chain pairing or functional markers like CD4, CD8 and FOXP3. Compared with adjacent normal breast tissue, tumors had higher clonality and roughly 2.5-fold greater T cell density. Because the cohort was small, a breakdown by tumor subtype could not be done.

With respect to this clone: The clone's antigen remains unknown. No base quality values were provided; no much bigger clone lies one nucleotide off.

The study profiled bulk TCR beta-chain repertoires in matched peripheral blood, tumor and adjacent normal breast tissue taken from fewer than 20 patients with early-stage breast cancer. Before surgery, roughly 4.5-11 mL of whole blood was collected into EDTA tubes and then processed within 2 hours. Peripheral blood mononuclear cells were isolated by Ficoll-Paque centrifugation in SepMate-50 tubes. For storage in liquid nitrogen, PBMCs were cryopreserved as aliquots of roughly 1.8 to 4 million cells in around 90% FBS with about 10% DMSO. Genomic DNA was extracted with the Qiagen AllPrep DNA/RNA Mini kit.

The specimen sequenced was blood. The sequence derives from a person aged 55 to 70 with breast cancer. The V and J genes are TRBV19 and TRBJ2-7; the best D guess is TRBD1, with 5 bases matching. CDR3 sequence: CASSPTGYEQYF. The DNA sequence is TGTGCCAGTAGTCCTACAGGCTACGAGCAGTACTTC.